The 15 T cell receptor beta chains below come from one sample, sequenced in a study of T cells in Graves' hyperthyroidism and ophthalmopathy. Amplification of TCR beta CDR3 regions used RNA as the template. The HTBI primer set was used in a first-round RT-PCR of the TCR CDR3. MiXCR, applied by TCRdb to the multiplex PCR reads, yields one record per CDR3 protein. Of roughly 630,000 distinct CDR3 sequences detected, 15% to 19% appear once; the ten largest clones hold around 7.8%. Sequencing input: blood. These receptor sequences come from a young woman with Graves' hyperthyroidism.

This clonotype was recorded a few times. V usage is TRBV4-1 and J usage is TRBJ1-1, with 7 bases lining up with TRBD1. Trimming took 4 bases from V and 0 from J; bases not matched to a gene: 11. The germline V gene has CDR1 MGHRA and CDR2 YSYEKL. The CDR3 runs 17 residues. The CDR3 coding sequence is TGCGCCAGCAGCCTCCAACAGGGGTGGCCGATGAACACTGAAGCTTTCTTT. Translated: CASSLQQGWPMNTEAFF.

This clonotype has ten or more counts. J is TRBJ1-1 and V is TRBV10-3, with TRBD1 as a possible D gene (5 bases). CDR3 length equals 12 residues. Deletions cut 11 bases from V and 1 base from J, with 11 bases between. The germline V gene encodes CDR1 ENHRY and CDR2 SYGVKD. CDR3 bases: TGTGCCGCGGGACCTGGGAACACTGAAGCTTTCTTT. The encoded protein is CAAGPGNTEAFF.

In its sample, this clonotype was seen a few times. This sequence joins TRBV6-2 or TRBV6-3 and TRBJ1-1, with TRBD1 matching over 8 bases. The CDR3 covers 14 residues. The J segment lost 9 bases and the V segment lost 6 bases, leaving 12 bases of the junction unmatched. Per the germline V gene, CDR1 is MNHEY and CDR2 is SVGEGT. This chain's CDR3 is CASSLQQDRAQAFF. The CDR3 DNA is TGTGCCAGCAGCCTGCAACAGGACAGGGCCCAAGCTTTCTTT.

In its sample, this clonotype was seen many times. The chain has TRBV11-2 and TRBJ2-3, with 7 bases lining up with TRBD1. There are 16 residues in the CDR3. The junction had 7 bases not matched to a gene; V was cut back by 2 bases and J by 2 bases. Looked up from germline, CDR1 is SGHAT and CDR2 is FQNNGV. CDR3 sequence: CASSLFWTGFTDTQYF. The CDR3 DNA reads as TGTGCCAGCAGCTTATTCTGGACAGGCTTCACAGATACGCAGTATTTT. The full variable domain, in which reference TRBV11-2 and TRBJ2-3 provide the parts outside the CDR3, is EAGVAQSPRYKIIEKRQSVAFWCNPISGHATLYWYQQILGQGPKLLIQFQNNGVVDDSQLPKDRFSAERLKGVDSTLKIQPAKLEDSAVYLCASSLFWTGFTDTQYFGPGTRLTVL.

The gene calls are TRBV25-1 and TRBJ2-2; TRBD2 agrees at 8 bases. V was clipped by 4 bases and J by 6 bases; unmatched bases: 10. The germline V gene has CDR1 MGHDK and CDR2 SYGVNS. The CDR3 covers 16 residues. Here the CDR3 DNA reads TGTGCCAGCAGTGCTTCGGGACTAGTTGCCCCCGGGGAGCTGTTTTTT. Protein: CASSASGLVAPGELFF.

This chain links TRBV14 with TRBJ2-1, with 10 bases fitting TRBD1. The CDR3 covers 18 residues. V lost 0 bases, J lost 5 bases, and 10 bases stayed unmatched. Per germline, CDR1 SGHDN and CDR2 FVKESK. CDR3 DNA: TGTGCCAGCAGCCAAGATTCCTCGGAGGGGACAGGGGACAATGAGCAGTTCTTC. Translation: CASSQDSSEGTGDNEQFF.

This clonotype was detected ten times or more. V is TRBV20-1 and J is TRBJ1-1, with TRBD1 matching 10 bases. Germline CDR1 and CDR2: DFQATT and SNEGSKA (reference sequence). J lost 9 bases, V lost 5 bases, and 3 bases had no gene match. The CDR3 is made up of 11 amino acids. The CDR3 loop reads CSADRGRKAFF. DNA for the CDR3: TGCAGTGCTGACAGGGGGCGCAAAGCTTTCTTT.

This clonotype showed up many times. This chain joins TRBV27 and TRBJ1-1, with 12 bases aligning to TRBD1. Germline V lookup: CDR1 MNHEY, CDR2 SMNVEV (reference sequence). CDR3 size: 14 residues. V lost 6 bases to trimming and J lost 5 bases; unmatched junction nucleotides: 4. For the CDR3, the DNA is TGTGCCAGCAGCAAGGGACAGGGGGCAACTGAAGCTTTCTTT. It is translated as CASSKGQGATEAFF.

This clonotype was observed a handful of times. CDR3 nucleotides: TGCAGTGCTCCCCGACTAGCGGGATACACCGGGGAGCTGTTTTTT. It translates to CSAPRLAGYTGELFF. The genes are TRBV20-1 and TRBJ2-2, with 11 bases matching TRBD2. This CDR3 region has 15 residues. The V gene's germline CDR1 is DFQATT and CDR2 SNEGSKA (reference sequence). The J segment lost 3 bases and the V segment lost 5 bases, leaving 5 bases of the junction unmatched.

A few counts support this clonotype. The rearrangement joins TRBV6-1 to TRBJ1-2; 7 nucleotides agree with TRBD1. The CDR3 spans 13 residues. Germline values: CDR1 MNHNS, CDR2 SASEGT. The V gene end was trimmed by 6 bases and the J gene end by 5 bases; junction bases not matched to a gene: 6. CDR3 sequence: CASSPDRQYGYTF. Written as DNA, the CDR3 is TGTGCCAGCAGCCCGGACAGGCAATATGGCTACACCTTC.

This clonotype was counted only a few times. The chain recombines TRBV7-2 with TRBJ2-5; 7 positions match TRBD1. V shed 6 bases and J 1 base; nucleotides not matched to a gene: 8. The CDR3 contains 15 residues. Germline CDR1 is SGHTA and CDR2 is FQGNSA. CDR3 nucleotide sequence: TGTGCCAGCAGTTCAAGGGGGCACTCCCAAGAGACCCAGTACTTC. It yields the protein CASSSRGHSQETQYF. The entire variable domain, with the rest obtained from reference TRBV7-2 and TRBJ2-5, is as follows: GAGVSQSPSNKVTEKGKDVELRCDPISGHTALYWYRQSLGQGLEFLIYFQGNSAPDKSGLPSDRFSAERTGGSVSTLTIQRTQQEDSAVYLCASSSRGHSQETQYFGPGTRLLVL.

This clonotype was seen ten or more times. V gene TRBV6-1 combines with J gene TRBJ2-1; no firm D call. The CDR3 consists of 17 residues. Per germline, CDR1 MNHNS and CDR2 SASEGT. V gave up 3 bases and J gave up 9 bases, with 24 bases separating them. DNA of the CDR3: TGTGCCAGCAGTGACCTACCACCTGGGATGCTCGGCAGTGAGCAGTTCTTC. Amino acids: CASSDLPPGMLGSEQFF.

This clonotype was picked up many times. J is TRBJ2-1 and V is TRBV20-1; 10 bases fit TRBD2. The V gene's germline CDR1 is DFQATT and CDR2 SNEGSKA (reference sequence). The length of the CDR3 is 19 residues. The V segment lost 6 bases and the J segment 2 bases; nucleotides outside the gene matches: 19. The CDR3 DNA reads TGCAGTGCAAAGAAGAAGAAAGGACTCGGACTAGCGGCCTACAATGAGCAGTTCTTC. Its protein is CSAKKKKGLGLAAYNEQFF.

V and J are TRBV30 and TRBJ2-7; the match to TRBD2 covers 14 bases. Per germline, CDR1 GTSNPN and CDR2 SVGIG (reference sequence). CDR3 length: 15 residues. The V gene end was trimmed by 2 bases and the J gene end by 5 bases; junction bases not matched to a gene: 5. The CDR3 region is CAWSLGLAGGHEQYF. CDR3 DNA sequence: TGTGCCTGGAGTTTAGGACTAGCGGGAGGCCACGAGCAGTACTTC.

The chain combines TRBV25-1 with TRBJ2-7; D is perhaps TRBD2 (5 bases). Germline CDR1 and CDR2: MGHDK and SYGVNS. The CDR3 has 14 amino acids. V lost 4 bases to trimming and J lost 4 bases, with 14 bases between them. The CDR3 reads CASSGPQTRYEQYF. As DNA, the CDR3 is TGTGCCAGCAGTGGCCCGCAAACTAGGTACGAGCAGTACTTC.